The clone carrying this T cell receptor (beta chain) was picked up one time. Its antigen is not known. Sequencing was performed with immunoSEQ multiplex PCR; in TCRdb, only in-frame clones are kept and a portion is missing. This sample has 350,000 to 450,000 clones, with around nine tenths found just once. Stated treatment: some 20 received Ad26.COV2.S at low or high dose, single or two shots; roughly five received placebo; per-sample allocation not given. The samples were gathered on day 63 after the first injection of vaccine or placebo. The data stem from a study of Ad26.COV2.S vaccination and SARS-CoV-2 variants. As for the study in general: Donor was assigned to the Ad26.COV2.S arm of trial COV1001. Once or twice, 56 days apart, Ad26.COV2.S was delivered intramuscularly. Study-wide points: Spike-specific TCR breadth was greater in vaccine than placebo recipients.

There are 14 residues in the CDR3. Germline V gives CDR1 SGHRS, CDR2 YFSETQ. The V end lost 4 bases, the J end lost 4 bases, and 14 bases lay between the germline ends. The TCR was taken from a person aged 18-65 years who received the Ad26.COV2.S COVID-19 vaccine or a placebo. V and J are TRBV5-1 and TRBJ1-2; D gene unclear. The source material was peripheral blood, sampled in a trial of Ad26.COV2.S vaccine versus placebo. The CDR3 protein is CASSLPANTYGYTF. CDR3 nucleotides: TGCGCCAGCAGCCTCCCGGCAAACACCTATGGCTACACCTTC.